This TCR beta chain originates from a study of T-cell reconstitution after alpha-beta-depleted transplantation in children. Unique molecular identifiers were incorporated during preparation of the TCRbeta library. TCRdb re-called the PCR reads through MiXCR, storing one row per CDR3 protein. Seen here are hundreds of thousands of distinct CDR3 sequences, around 12% observed once, and the top ten hold roughly 2.6%. This clonotype was observed at least ten times. The V and J ends lost 0 bases and 6 bases respectively, with 12 bases between them. The CDR3 runs to 14 residues. CDR1 is SGHRS and CDR2 is YFSETQ in the germline V gene.

The V gene is TRBV5-1, the J gene TRBJ2-5; D is possibly TRBD2 (6 bases). The receptor was derived from a human donor who donated a stem cell graft to a child with acute lymphoblastic leukemia. This specimen was PBMCs from the stem cell graft donor, taken from the stem cell graft. The CDR3 region has the DNA TGCGCCAGCAGCTTGGCCTTGGGGGGAAAGACCCAGTACTTC. This encodes CASSLALGGKTQYF.